Presented here are 22 T cell receptor beta chains from one specimen sequenced in a study of T cells after posttransplantation cyclophosphamide. The table came from immunoSEQ multiplex PCR; TCRdb's copy has only in-frame clones and leaves some out. This sample comprises about 38,000 clones, none seen once only. The sequenced material came from PBMCs. Receptors were obtained from a middle-aged man in good health, CMV-negative, and a related stem cell transplant donor.

V is TRBV5-5 and J is TRBJ2-3, with D hard to call. Trimming left V 0 bases short and J 4 bases short, with 6 bases between. The CDR3 has 13 amino acids. Germline-derived CDR1 and CDR2 are SGHKS and YYEKEE (reference sequence). In DNA form, the CDR3 reads TGTGCCAGCAGCTTGGCCGTCTCAGATACGCAGTATTTT. Translated, it gives CASSLAVSDTQYF.

This clone came up many times. CDR3 residues: CASSTGDGYQPQHF. The DNA of the CDR3 is TGTGCCAGCAGTACAGGGGATGGGTATCAGCCCCAGCATTTT. The chain joins TRBV2 to TRBJ1-5; 7 nucleotides line up with TRBD1. Germline CDR1 and CDR2: SNHLY and FYNNEI. This CDR3 spans 14 amino acids. The V gene end was trimmed by 5 bases and the J gene end by 5 bases; junction bases not matched to a gene: 6.

This clone has at least ten counts. The chain recombines TRBV21-1 with TRBJ2-3; TRBD2, the table's D call, was not compared with the DNA. TRBV21-1 is given as a pseudogene. CDR3 size: 16 residues. The CDR3 sequence is CASSKTGTRGTDTQYF. The CDR3, as DNA: TGTGCCAGCAGCAAAACGGGGACTAGAGGCACAGATACGCAGTATTTT.

This clone was seen many times. The J gene is TRBJ2-7, the V gene TRBV7-2, with D perhaps matching TRBD1 (6 bases). The CDR3 has 16 amino acids. V was pared by 4 bases and J by 1 base, with 17 bases between. Germline V gives CDR1 SGHTA, CDR2 FQGNSA. CDR3 protein: CASSSPPGHTSYEQYF. The DNA for the CDR3 is TGTGCCAGCAGCTCCCCACCGGGACACACGTCCTACGAGCAGTACTTC.

This rearrangement joins TRBV29-1 to TRBJ2-3; the D gene is possibly TRBD2 (6 bases). Germline CDR1 reads SQVTM; CDR2 reads ANQGSEA. This CDR3 contains 14 residues. V lost 4 bases and J 3 bases, leaving 14 bases between the germline ends. This CDR3 is CSVARGTGTDTQYF. The CDR3 nucleotides are TGCAGCGTTGCCCGCGGGACCGGGACAGATACGCAGTATTTT.

This clone was recorded at least ten times. The chain has TRBV5-6 and TRBJ1-1; D may be TRBD1 (6 bases). This CDR3 region has 13 residues. Trimming removed 3 bases at V and 1 base at J, with 7 bases between. Germline CDR1 reads SGHDT; CDR2 reads YYEEEE. The CDR3 DNA is TGTGCCAGCAGCTCGACAGGGAACACTGAAGCTTTCTTT. This codes for CASSSTGNTEAFF.

This clone was seen only a few times. The rearrangement uses TRBV7-9 and TRBJ2-3, with 7 bases lining up with TRBD2. Germline V gene lookup returns CDR1 SEHNR and CDR2 FQNEAQ (reference sequence). This CDR3 comprises 17 residues. Losses at the gene ends were 2 bases for V and 2 bases for J; bases not matched to a gene: 10. The CDR3 DNA is TGTGCCAGCAGCTTAACTAAGACTAGCAGGTACACAGATACGCAGTATTTT. It specifies CASSLTKTSRYTDTQYF.

This clone was detected ten times or more. The chain links TRBV10-1 to TRBJ2-3; D unclear. The CDR3 runs 12 residues. Germline CDR1 WNHNN, CDR2 SYGVQD (reference sequence). The germline V and J ends were trimmed by 5 bases and 2 bases, with 5 bases remaining between them. CDR3 in amino acids: CASSPSTDTQYF. CDR3 in DNA: TGCGCCAGCAGTCCGTCCACAGATACGCAGTATTTT.

This clone was observed many times. This chain connects TRBV6-5 to TRBJ2-1, with TRBD2 as a possible D gene (5 bases). CDR1 and CDR2 (germline): MNHEY, SVGAGI. The CDR3 loop spans 16 amino acids. V shed 0 bases and J shed 0 bases, with 9 bases lying between them. The CDR3, as DNA: TGTGCCAGCAGTTACTCGATAGCGAGCTCCTACAATGAGCAGTTCTTC. Protein: CASSYSIASSYNEQFF.

This clone was observed many times. The rearrangement links TRBV7-9 to TRBJ2-7, with a possible D match to TRBD1 (6 bases). V dropped 4 bases and J dropped 2 bases, with 9 bases sitting between them. The CDR3 covers 13 residues. CDR1 and CDR2 from the germline V gene are SEHNR and FQNEAQ (reference sequence). The CDR3: CASSSGVAYEQYF. In DNA, the CDR3 is TGTGCCAGCAGCTCAGGGGTGGCCTACGAGCAGTACTTC.

Many counts were recorded for this clone. The rearrangement uses TRBV7-2 and TRBJ2-7, with D possibly TRBD2 on 6 matching bases. The V and J ends lost 5 bases and 3 bases respectively, with 14 bases between them. The CDR3 totals 14 residues. The germline V gene has CDR1 SGHTA and CDR2 FQGNSA. CDR3 sequence reads: CASSPGTGDYEQYF. The CDR3 DNA reads as TGTGCCAGCAGCCCCGGGACTGGTGACTACGAGCAGTACTTC.

This sequence joins TRBV29-1 and TRBJ2-5; TRBD2 is a possible D gene (5 bases). This CDR3 is 13 amino acids long. The V end lost 7 bases, the J end lost 5 bases, and 17 bases lay between the germline ends. Germline V gives CDR1 SQVTM, CDR2 ANQGSEA. The CDR3 region has the DNA TGCAGCGCCCGGCGGGCGGGCCGGGAGACCCAGTACTTC. Translation: CSARRAGRETQYF.

This clone was detected ten times or more. The chain carries TRBV5-5 and TRBJ1-2, with 10 bases aligning to TRBD1. In germline, CDR1 is SGHKS, CDR2 YYEKEE (reference sequence). The CDR3 totals 14 residues. J gave up 8 bases and V 3 bases, and 7 bases lay outside the gene matches. CDR3 DNA: TGTGCCAGCAGCTCCTCCGGGACAGGGGAGGGCTACACCTTC. Encoded protein: CASSSSGTGEGYTF.

This clone was picked up many times. This chain joins TRBV5-4 and TRBJ1-2, with TRBD1 identical over 7 bases. The CDR3 is made up of 13 amino acids. The V gene's germline CDR1 is SGHNT and CDR2 YYREEE (reference sequence). The V segment lost 4 bases and the J segment 7 bases; nucleotides outside the gene matches: 7. CDR3 nucleotides: TGTGCCAGCAGCCCGACAGGGTATCGTGGCTACACCTTC. Translating gives CASSPTGYRGYTF. The full variable domain, completed using reference TRBV5-4 and TRBJ1-2, is ETGVTQSPTHLIKTRGQQVTLRCSSQSGHNTVSWYQQALGQGPQFIFQYYREEENGRGNFPPRFSGLQFPNYSSELNVNALELDDSALYLCASSPTGYRGYTFGSGTRLTVV.

The chain recombines TRBV6-6 with TRBJ2-2; 11 nucleotides line up with TRBD1. V shed 10 bases and J 4 bases; nucleotides not matched to a gene: 8. Germline V gene lookup returns CDR1 MNHNY and CDR2 SVGAGI (reference sequence). The CDR3 consists of 15 residues. In DNA, the CDR3 is TGTGCCACCTACACCGGGACAGGGGGCACCGGGGAGCTGTTTTTT. It specifies CATYTGTGGTGELFF.

In this sample, this clone turned up many times. The gene calls are TRBV5-6 and TRBJ2-7; 9 bases align to TRBD1. The J segment lost 6 bases and the V segment lost 0 bases, leaving 4 bases of the junction unmatched. CDR1 is SGHDT, CDR2 YYEEEE, per germline. This CDR3 region has 14 residues. CDR3 loop: CASSLAGQGREQYF. In DNA form, the CDR3 reads TGTGCCAGCAGCTTGGCCGGACAGGGGCGCGAGCAGTACTTC.

The table lists this clone with a few counts. This sequence joins TRBV28 and TRBJ2-5, with 10 bases matching TRBD2. The J call is in doubt because the DNA end fits TRBJ2-7 better. The CDR3 runs to 14 residues. Germline assignment: CDR1 MDHEN and CDR2 SYDVKM. CDR3 in DNA: TGTGCCAGCAGGCTAGCGGGGGAAACCTACGAGCAGTACTTC. This sequence encodes CASRLAGETYEQYF.

This clone was detected ten times or more. V usage is TRBV12-5 and J usage is TRBJ1-1, with D maybe TRBD1 (6 bases). V was pared by 5 bases and J by 7 bases, with 17 bases between. The CDR3 extends over 14 amino acids. Germline lookup yields CDR1 LGHNT and CDR2 FRNRAP. The CDR3 is CASGRTVFHGEAFF. The CDR3 coding sequence is TGTGCTAGTGGTCGGACAGTCTTTCACGGTGAAGCTTTCTTT.

At least ten counts were recorded for this clone. This chain connects TRBV7-7 to TRBJ2-5, with TRBD1 as a possible D gene (6 bases). V lost 2 bases to trimming and J lost 4 bases, with 11 bases between them. The CDR3 consists of 14 residues. From germline, CDR1 is SSHAT and CDR2 FNYEAQ (reference sequence). The CDR3 DNA sequence: TGTGCCAGCAGCTTAACAGGGACCTTAGAGACCCAGTACTTC. Translating gives CASSLTGTLETQYF.

This clone was observed at least ten times. The V call is TRBV7-2, the J call TRBJ1-3; 7 bases map to TRBD1. V was clipped by 5 bases and J by 1 base; unmatched bases: 2. In germline, CDR1 is SGHTA, CDR2 FQGNSA. The CDR3 has 14 residues. The CDR3 loop reads CASSRDRSGNTIYF. CDR3 coding DNA: TGTGCCAGCAGCCGGGACAGATCTGGAAACACCATATATTTT.

This clone was found many times. This chain links TRBV29-1 with TRBJ1-1; no reliable D call. This CDR3 is 15 amino acids long. Germline V gene data show CDR1 as SQVTM and CDR2 as ANQGSEA. V was pared by 4 bases and J by 0 bases, with 15 bases between. The CDR3 protein is CSVAPGWAMNTEAFF. CDR3 nucleotide sequence: TGCAGCGTTGCCCCCGGATGGGCTATGAACACTGAAGCTTTCTTT.

The chain joins TRBV11-3 to TRBJ2-1; 8 nucleotides match TRBD2. This CDR3 is 14 amino acids long. The germline CDR1 and CDR2 sequences are SGHNT and YENEEA. The V segment lost 2 bases and the J segment 9 bases; nucleotides outside the gene matches: 6. CDR3 bases: TGTGCCAGCAGCTTATTTGGGACTAGTGGTGAGCAGTTCTTC. This gives the protein CASSLFGTSGEQFF. Drawing the rest from reference TRBV11-3 and TRBJ2-1, the complete variable domain is EAGVVQSPRYKIIEKKQPVAFWCNPISGHNTLYWYLQNLGQGPELLIRYENEEAVDDSQLPKDRFSAERLKGVDSTLKIQPAELGDSAVYLCASSLFGTSGEQFFGPGTRLTVL.